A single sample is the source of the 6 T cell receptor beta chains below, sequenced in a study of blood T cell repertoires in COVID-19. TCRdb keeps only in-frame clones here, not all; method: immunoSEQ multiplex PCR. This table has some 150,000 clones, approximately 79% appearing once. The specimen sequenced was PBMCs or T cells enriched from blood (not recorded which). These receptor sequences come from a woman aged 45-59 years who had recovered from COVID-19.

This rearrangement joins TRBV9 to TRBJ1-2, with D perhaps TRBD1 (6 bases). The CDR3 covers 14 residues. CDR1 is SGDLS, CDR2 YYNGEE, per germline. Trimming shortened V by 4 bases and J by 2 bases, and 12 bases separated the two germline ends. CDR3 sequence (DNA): TGTGCCAGCAGCTTGACAGGAGTCAACTATGGCTACACCTTC. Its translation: CASSLTGVNYGYTF.

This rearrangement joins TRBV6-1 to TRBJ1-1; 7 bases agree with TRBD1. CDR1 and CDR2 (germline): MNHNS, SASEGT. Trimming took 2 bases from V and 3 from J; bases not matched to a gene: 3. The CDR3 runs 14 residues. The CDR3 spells CASSETQGYTEAFF. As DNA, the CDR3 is TGTGCCAGCAGTGAAACACAGGGGTACACTGAAGCTTTCTTT.

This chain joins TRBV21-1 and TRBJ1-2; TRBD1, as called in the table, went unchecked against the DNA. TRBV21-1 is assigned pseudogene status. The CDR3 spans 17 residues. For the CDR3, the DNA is TGTGCCAGCAGCATCCTCGGGACAGGGGGTATGAGGTATGGCTACACCTTC. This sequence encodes CASSILGTGGMRYGYTF.

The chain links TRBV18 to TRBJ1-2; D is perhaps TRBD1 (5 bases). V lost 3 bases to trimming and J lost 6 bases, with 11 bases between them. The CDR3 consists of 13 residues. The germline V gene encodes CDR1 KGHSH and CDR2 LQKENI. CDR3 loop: CASSPAQDNGYTF. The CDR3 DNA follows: TGTGCCAGCTCACCGGCACAGGATAATGGCTACACCTTC. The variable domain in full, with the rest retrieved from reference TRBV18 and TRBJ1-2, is NAGVMQNPRHLVRRRGQEARLRCSPMKGHSHVYWYRQLPEEGLKFMVYLQKENIIDESGMPKERFSAEFPKEGPSILRIQQVVRGDSAAYFCASSPAQDNGYTFGSGTRLTVV.

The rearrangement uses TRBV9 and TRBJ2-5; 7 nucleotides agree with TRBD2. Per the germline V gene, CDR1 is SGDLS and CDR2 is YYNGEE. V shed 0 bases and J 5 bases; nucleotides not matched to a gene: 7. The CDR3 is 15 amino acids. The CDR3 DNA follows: TGTGCCAGCAGCGTAGTGGGAGGGCTGGGTGAGACCCAGTACTTC. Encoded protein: CASSVVGGLGETQYF.

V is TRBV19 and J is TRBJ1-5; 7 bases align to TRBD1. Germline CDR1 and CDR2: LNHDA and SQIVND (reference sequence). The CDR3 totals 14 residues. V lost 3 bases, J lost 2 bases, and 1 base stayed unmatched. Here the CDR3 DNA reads TGTGCCAGTAGTATTACAGGGGGCAATCAGCCCCAGCATTTT. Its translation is CASSITGGNQPQHF.